The rows below give T cell receptor beta chains drawn from one sample of a study of blood T cell repertoires in COVID-19. The repertoire was sequenced with immunoSEQ multiplex PCR; TCRdb's copy has only in-frame clones and lacks some. The sample consists of approximately 60,000 clones, approximately 85% of them appearing once. Sequencing was carried out using peripheral blood. These receptors were taken from a human donor in a cohort sampled during active COVID-19. Both conserved end residues are part of each CDR3. D genes are given only for firm matches. Expanded clones get a size class; other rows say once, few or many, or leave the size out.

D	V	size	J	CDR3	DNA
TRBD1	TRBV5-5	-	TRBJ1-5	CASSLAGTGNQPQHF	TGTGCCAGCAGCTTGGCCGGGACAGGGAATCAGCCCCAGCATTTT
-	TRBV10-3	-	TRBJ1-1	CAIGGVGGTEAFF	TGTGCCATCGGGGGCGTGGGTGGGACTGAAGCTTTCTTT
-	TRBV6-1	once	TRBJ2-7	CASSEGRTLAGSYEQYF	TGTGCCAGCAGTGAAGGACGGACTCTGGCTGGATCCTACGAGCAGTACTTC
TRBD1	TRBV5-5	-	TRBJ1-5	CASSSTGMGQPQHF	TGTGCCAGCAGCTCGACAGGGATGGGTCAGCCCCAGCATTTT
TRBD2	TRBV18	-	TRBJ2-7	CASSSSGEGEQYF	TGTGCCAGCTCCTCCTCCGGGGAGGGCGAGCAGTACTTC
TRBD2	TRBV5-1	-	TRBJ2-5	CASSRLAGAPGLGETQYF	TGCGCCAGCAGCAGACTAGCGGGGGCCCCGGGCCTCGGAGAGACCCAGTACTTC
-	TRBV27	-	TRBJ1-4	CASSLSYTRGNEKLFF	TGTGCCAGCAGTTTATCGTACACCAGGGGTAATGAAAAACTGTTTTTT
-	TRBV18	-	TRBJ2-2	CASSPGGNTGELFF	TGTGCCAGCTCACCAGGGGGCAACACCGGGGAGCTGTTTTTT
TRBD1	TRBV27	-	TRBJ1-1	CASSRGTGGVYTEAFF	TGTGCCAGCAGCCGAGGGACAGGGGGCGTTTACACTGAAGCTTTCTTT
-	TRBV18	-	TRBJ1-4	CASSPPGQGEKLFF	TGTGCCAGCTCACCACCGGGACAAGGGGAAAAACTGTTTTTT
TRBD2	TRBV9	-	TRBJ2-3	CASSVLAGSNTQYF	TGTGCCAGCAGCGTACTAGCGGGGTCAAATACGCAGTATTTT
TRBD2	TRBV6-2/TRBV6-3	-	TRBJ2-3	CASSSGVGNTQYF	TGTGCCAGCAGTAGCGGGGTAGGAAATACGCAGTATTTT